This section outlines one TCR beta chain sequence together with its context. This clonotype came up many times. What this receptor recognizes is not known. There are no base qualities to consult, and no much larger clone falls within one base. These data come from a study of regulatory T cells in long-lasting Graves disease listed by TCRdb under 2021. The study in broad terms: Antithyroid drugs had been taken for less than 3 months by newly diagnosed Graves' disease patients. A total of around 35 samples underwent TCR sequencing, from around 13 patients with persistent Graves' disease and approximately 20 patients with newly diagnosed Graves' disease. This study used TCR sequencing and RNA sequencing of peripheral blood to compare persistent Graves' disease patients against newly diagnosed Graves' disease patients. The study was registered as a clinical trial and conducted in China.

The receptor library was made with multiplex PCR. Sequencing relied on an Illumina HiSeq 4000. TCR beta libraries were built with iRepertoire HTBI primers and Arm-PCR amplification of CDR3 regions. Gel purification was performed on PCR products prior to sequencing. As for the authors' bioinformatics: A total of fewer than 80 TRBV and 14 TRBJ segments were identified across samples and were used for gene usage analysis of CDR3 amino acid clonotypes. COPE and FqMerger were used to merge the filtered high-quality paired reads into contigs. BLAST was used to align contigs to the IMGT TRBV, TRBD and TRBJ reference genes, and CDR3 was defined following IMGT. Any clonotype with a frequency above 0.1% was classified as a highly expanded clone. Shannon entropy served as the measure of repertoire diversity, while the Gini coefficient captured V-J evenness. A clonotype was considered public if more than one individual shared it. The public sequencing data were trimmed at Q25 with fastp and processed into clonotypes with MiXCR by TCRdb, which kept only in-frame beta chains. Entries that share a CDR3 protein sequence are merged under the most common genes and DNA. In this record, the V and J calls reflect TCRdb's handling and not the investigators' own analysis. Recorded for this sample are about 240,000 distinct CDR3 sequences; about 19% of them occurred a single time. Of the sample, over 11% falls within the top ten clones.

In the germline V gene, CDR1 corresponds to SGHTA and CDR2 to FQGTGA. V loses 5 bases, J loses 0 bases, and the germline ends lie 10 bases apart. From the cysteine up to the phenylalanine, the CDR3 has a length of 14 residues. The kept DNA is CDR3 alone, 42 bases in frame from the first base. The sample's time point, from its label and the paper: newly diagnosed GD, antithyroid drugs for less than 3 months. RNA was extracted from PBMCs in TRIzol for both TCR sequencing and RNA sequencing. The diagnosis of Graves' disease was made according to American Thyroid Association guidelines. Patients for the study were recruited at an endocrinology department in Xi'an, China. Each patient gave roughly 10 milliliters of peripheral blood, collected in an EDTA anticoagulant tube. Ficoll Paque Plus density gradient separation was used to isolate PBMCs, and no further T cell sorting was performed. An Agilent 2100 Bioanalyzer and agarose gel were used to check RNA quality, while a NanoDrop 2000 measured RNA concentration.

General study outcomes and caveats: Persistent disease showed preferential use of TRBV28, TRBJ1-2 and TRBJ2-5, whereas newly diagnosed disease favored TRBV20-1 and TRBJ2-1. Peripheral blood alone was examined, since thyroid tissue, which constituted the primary lesion, could not be accessed. Compared with newly diagnosed patients, persistent Graves' disease patients had lower TCR Shannon entropy and fewer highly expanded clones, which suggests clonal expansion. Sequencing and analysis were limited to the TCR beta chain. The small sample size was acknowledged by the authors as a limitation that may reduce accuracy. Persistent patients shared more public clonotypes among themselves (roughly 2,700) than newly diagnosed patients did (more than 950).

The rearrangement joined TRBV7-3 to TRBJ2-5, with the D gene too uncertain to name. Material: peripheral blood mononuclear cells (PBMCs), obtained at new diagnosis, from a patient treated with antithyroid drugs. This TCR came from a female donor with Graves disease. DNA sequence: TGTGCCAGCAGCCGTACCAGGAACCAAGAGACCCAGTACTTC. It codes for CASSRTRNQETQYF.